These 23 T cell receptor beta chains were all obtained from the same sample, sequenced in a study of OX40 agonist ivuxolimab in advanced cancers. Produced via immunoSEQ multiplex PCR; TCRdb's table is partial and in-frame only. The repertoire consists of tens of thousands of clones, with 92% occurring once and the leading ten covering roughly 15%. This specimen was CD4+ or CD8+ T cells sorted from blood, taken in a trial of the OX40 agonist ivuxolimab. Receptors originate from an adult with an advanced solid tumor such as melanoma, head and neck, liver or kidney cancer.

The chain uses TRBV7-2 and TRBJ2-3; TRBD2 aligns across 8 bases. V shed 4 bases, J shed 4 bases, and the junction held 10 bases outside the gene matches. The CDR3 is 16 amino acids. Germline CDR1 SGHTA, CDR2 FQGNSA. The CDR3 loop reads CASSSPSGSTPDTQYF. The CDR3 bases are TGTGCCAGCAGCTCCCCCAGCGGGAGTACGCCAGATACGCAGTATTTT.

CDR3 amino acids: CASSGTGETNYGYTF. The CDR3 DNA follows: TGTGCCAGCAGTGGTACAGGGGAAACTAACTATGGCTACACCTTC. The rearrangement joins TRBV25-1 to TRBJ1-2; 7 bases agree with TRBD1. The CDR3 loop spans 15 amino acids. From germline, CDR1 is MGHDK and CDR2 SYGVNS. V was clipped by 4 bases and J by 0 bases; unmatched bases: 5.

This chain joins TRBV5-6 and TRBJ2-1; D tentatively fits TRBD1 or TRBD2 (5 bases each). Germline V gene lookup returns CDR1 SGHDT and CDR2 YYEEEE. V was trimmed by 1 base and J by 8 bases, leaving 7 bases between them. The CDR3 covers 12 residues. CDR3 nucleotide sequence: TGTGCCAGCAGCTTGCGAGGGGATGAGCAGTTCTTC. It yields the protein CASSLRGDEQFF.

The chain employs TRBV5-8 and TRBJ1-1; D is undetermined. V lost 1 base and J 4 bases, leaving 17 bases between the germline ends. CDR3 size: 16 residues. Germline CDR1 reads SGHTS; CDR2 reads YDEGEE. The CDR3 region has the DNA TGTGCCAGCAGCTTGACAGTTTGGCGTGTTGCCACTGAAGCTTTCTTT. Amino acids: CASSLTVWRVATEAFF.

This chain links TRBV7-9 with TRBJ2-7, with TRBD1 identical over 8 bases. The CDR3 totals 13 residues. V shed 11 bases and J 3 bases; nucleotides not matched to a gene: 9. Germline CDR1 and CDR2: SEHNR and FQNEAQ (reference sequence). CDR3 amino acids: CAVTGTGFYEQYF. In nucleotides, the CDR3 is TGTGCCGTCACCGGGACAGGTTTCTACGAGCAGTACTTC.

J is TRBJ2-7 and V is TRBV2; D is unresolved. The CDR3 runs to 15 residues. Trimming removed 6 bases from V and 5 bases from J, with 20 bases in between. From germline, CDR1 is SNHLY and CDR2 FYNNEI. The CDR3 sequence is CASRVKMVLVDEQYF. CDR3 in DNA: TGTGCCAGCAGAGTTAAAATGGTATTAGTGGACGAGCAGTACTTC.

Here the CDR3 DNA reads TGTGCCAGCAGCTTGCGGGTATACTCTGGAAACACCATATATTTT. Translating it yields CASSLRVYSGNTIYF. The rearrangement joins TRBV5-6 to TRBJ1-3; the D is unclear. V lost 1 base and J lost 0, with 8 bases in between. CDR1 and CDR2 from the germline V gene are SGHDT and YYEEEE. The CDR3 has 15 residues. The variable domain in full, completed from reference TRBV5-6 and TRBJ1-3, reads DAGVTQSPTHLIKTRGQQVTLRCSPKSGHDTVSWYQQALGQGPQFIFQYYEEEERQRGNFPDRFSGHQFPNYSSELNVNALLLGDSALYLCASSLRVYSGNTIYFGEGSWLTVV.

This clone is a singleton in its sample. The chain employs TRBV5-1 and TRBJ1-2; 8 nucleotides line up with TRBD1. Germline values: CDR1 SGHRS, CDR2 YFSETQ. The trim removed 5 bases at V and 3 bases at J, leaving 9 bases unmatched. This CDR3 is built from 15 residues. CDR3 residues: CASRTTGQGDYGYTF. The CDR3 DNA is TGCGCCAGCAGAACTACTGGACAGGGCGACTATGGCTACACCTTC.

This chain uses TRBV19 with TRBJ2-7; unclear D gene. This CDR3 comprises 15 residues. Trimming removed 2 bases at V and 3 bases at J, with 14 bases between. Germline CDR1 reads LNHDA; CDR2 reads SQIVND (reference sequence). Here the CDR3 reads CASSISPGPLYEQYF. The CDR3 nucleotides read TGTGCCAGTAGTATAAGCCCCGGTCCTCTCTACGAGCAGTACTTC.

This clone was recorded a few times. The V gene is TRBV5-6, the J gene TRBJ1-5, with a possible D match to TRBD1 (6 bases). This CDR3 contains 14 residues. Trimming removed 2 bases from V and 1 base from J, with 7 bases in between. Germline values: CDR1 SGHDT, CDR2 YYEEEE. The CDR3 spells CASSLDRSNQPQHF. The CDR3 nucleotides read TGTGCCAGCAGCTTAGACAGGAGCAATCAGCCCCAGCATTTT.

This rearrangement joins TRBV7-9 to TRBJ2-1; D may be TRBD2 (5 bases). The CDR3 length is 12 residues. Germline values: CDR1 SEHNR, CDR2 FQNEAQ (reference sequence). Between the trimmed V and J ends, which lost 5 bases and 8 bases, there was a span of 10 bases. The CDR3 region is CASSPDGDEQFF. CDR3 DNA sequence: TGTGCCAGCAGCCCTGACGGGGATGAGCAGTTCTTC.

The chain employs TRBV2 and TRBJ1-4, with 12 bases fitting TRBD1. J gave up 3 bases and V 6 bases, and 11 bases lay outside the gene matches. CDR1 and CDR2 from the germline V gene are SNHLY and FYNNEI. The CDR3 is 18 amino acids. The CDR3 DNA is TGTGCCAGCAGATCCCTACCGGGACAGGGGGCGTCTAATGAAAAACTGTTTTTT. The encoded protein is CASRSLPGQGASNEKLFF. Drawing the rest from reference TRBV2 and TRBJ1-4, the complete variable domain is EPEVTQTPSHQVTQMGQEVILRCVPISNHLYFYWYRQILGQKVEFLVSFYNNEISEKSEIFDDQFSVERPDGSNFTLKIRSTKLEDSAMYFCASRSLPGQGASNEKLFFGSGTQLSVL.

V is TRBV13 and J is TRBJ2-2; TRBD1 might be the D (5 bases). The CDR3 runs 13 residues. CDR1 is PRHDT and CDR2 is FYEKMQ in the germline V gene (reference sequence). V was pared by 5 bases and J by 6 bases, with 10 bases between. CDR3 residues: CASSGRVAGELFF. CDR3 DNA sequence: TGTGCCAGCAGCGGCAGGGTGGCCGGGGAGCTGTTTTTT.

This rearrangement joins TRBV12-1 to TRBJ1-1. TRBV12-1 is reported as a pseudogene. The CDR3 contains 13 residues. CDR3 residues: CASSSPGSTEAFF. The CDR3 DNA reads TGTGCCAGCAGCTCCCCAGGGAGCACTGAAGCTTTCTTT.

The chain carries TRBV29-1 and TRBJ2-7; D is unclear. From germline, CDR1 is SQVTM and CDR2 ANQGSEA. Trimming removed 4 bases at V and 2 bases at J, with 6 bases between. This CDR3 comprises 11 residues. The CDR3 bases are TGCAGCGTTGTACGTACCTACGAGCAGTACTTC. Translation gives CSVVRTYEQYF.

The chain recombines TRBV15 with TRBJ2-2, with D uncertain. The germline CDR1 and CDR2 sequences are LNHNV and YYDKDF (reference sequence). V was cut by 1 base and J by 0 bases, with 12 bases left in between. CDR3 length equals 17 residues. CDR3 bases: TGTGCCACCAGCAGAGGACGAGGTGGATCGAACACCGGGGAGCTGTTTTTT. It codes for CATSRGRGGSNTGELFF.

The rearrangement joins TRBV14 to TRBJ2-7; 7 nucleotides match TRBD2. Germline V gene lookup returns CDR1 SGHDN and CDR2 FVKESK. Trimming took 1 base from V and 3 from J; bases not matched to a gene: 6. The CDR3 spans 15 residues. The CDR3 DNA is TGTGCCAGCAGCCAAGCGGCTAGCGGCCTCTACGAGCAGTACTTC. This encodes CASSQAASGLYEQYF.

CDR3 DNA sequence: TGTGCCAGCAGCTTTTGTAGTGGGATGCACAGGGAAAGTAGAGCCTACGAGCAGTACTTC. This codes for CASSFCSGMHRESRAYEQYF. The gene calls are TRBV11-3 and TRBJ2-7; D is possibly TRBD1 (6 bases). V dropped 3 bases and J dropped 2 bases, with 29 bases sitting between them. There are 20 residues in the CDR3. CDR1 is SGHNT, CDR2 YENEEA, per germline.

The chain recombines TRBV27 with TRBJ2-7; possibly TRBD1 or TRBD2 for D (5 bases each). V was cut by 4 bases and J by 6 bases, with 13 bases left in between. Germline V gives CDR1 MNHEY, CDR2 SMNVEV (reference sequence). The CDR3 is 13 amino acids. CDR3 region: CASSYGTAREQYF. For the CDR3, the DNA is TGTGCCAGCAGTTACGGGACGGCCCGCGAGCAGTACTTC.

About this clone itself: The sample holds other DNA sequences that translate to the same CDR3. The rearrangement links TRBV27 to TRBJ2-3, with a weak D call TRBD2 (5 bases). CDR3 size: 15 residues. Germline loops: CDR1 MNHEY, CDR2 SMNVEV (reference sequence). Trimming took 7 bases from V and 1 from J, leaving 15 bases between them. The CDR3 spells CASTSLAGGTDTQYF. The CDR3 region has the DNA TGTGCCAGCACCTCGCTAGCTGGGGGCACAGATACGCAGTATTTT.

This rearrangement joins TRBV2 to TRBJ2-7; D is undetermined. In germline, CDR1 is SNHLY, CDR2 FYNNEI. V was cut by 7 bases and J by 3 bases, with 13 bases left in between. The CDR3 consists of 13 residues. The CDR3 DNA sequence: TGTGCCAGCACTACAAGTTTATACTACGAGCAGTACTTC. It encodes CASTTSLYYEQYF.

The CDR3, as DNA: TGTGCCAGCAGTGGGAGGCTAGCGGGAGAAAATGAGCAGTTCTTC. It codes for CASSGRLAGENEQFF. The chain links TRBV6-6 to TRBJ2-1, with TRBD2 matching over 10 bases. V trimming: 5 bases; J trimming: 7 bases; junction bases outside the gene matches: 8. The CDR3 is 15 residues long. The germline V gene has CDR1 MNHNY and CDR2 SVGAGI (reference sequence).

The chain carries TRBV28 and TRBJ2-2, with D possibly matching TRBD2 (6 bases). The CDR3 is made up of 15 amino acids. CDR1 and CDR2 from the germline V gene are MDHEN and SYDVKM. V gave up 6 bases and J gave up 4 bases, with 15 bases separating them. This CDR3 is CASRPELARTGELFF. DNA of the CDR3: TGTGCCAGCAGACCAGAACTAGCTCGCACCGGGGAGCTGTTTTTT.